This TCR beta chain was retrieved from a study of cytomegalovirus exposure and HLA in healthy donors. Worth noting for this clone: The antigen is not known.

CDR3 size: 19 residues. Points from the study as a whole: In an earlier analysis, about 87% or about 30%: the productive usage of most TCR beta V segments.

60 Vbeta and 13 Jbeta primers were used in PCR. The assay was immunoSEQ multiplex PCR, and TCRdb's table has in-frame clones only and misses some. Found here are fewer than 200,000 clones, 65% to 85% of them singletons; the top ten hold about 3%. This sequence was found in a woman in her forties or fifties in good health and CMV-seropositive. The V call is TRBV21-1, the J call TRBJ2-1; TRBD2 is the table's D call, not checked against the DNA. TRBV21-1 is marked as a pseudogene. Sequencing input: PBMCs. CDR3 region: CASSLLFRDFLRSYNEQFF. The CDR3 nucleotides are TGTGCCAGCAGCCTCCTATTTAGGGACTTCCTACGCTCCTACAATGAGCAGTTCTTC.